A selection of T cell receptor beta chains follows, all from one sample in a study of blood T cell repertoires in COVID-19. Profiled with immunoSEQ multiplex PCR; TCRdb holds only in-frame clones, not every one. The table records 68,000 or so clones, around 87% of them present only once. Sequencing was carried out using peripheral blood. The receptor set was obtained from a man aged 50 to 59 with active COVID-19. Each CDR3 is given with its conserved first and last residue.

>TRBV4-3|TRBJ2-1
CASSQDRPGGYNEQFF
>TRBV19|TRBJ2-3
CASSIDWLSQADTQYF
>TRBV9|TRBJ2-1
CASSVGEGGDNEQFF
>TRBV4-1|TRBJ2-5
CASSQGGGPAGETQYF
>TRBV2|TRBJ2-1
CASSERRDSYNEQFF
>TRBV20-1|TRBJ1-2
CSASSTADGYTF
>TRBV6-2/TRBV6-3|TRBJ1-5
CASSRQTYSNQPQHF
>TRBV9|TRBJ1-1
CASSVSTGGPTEAFF
>TRBV28|TRBJ2-5
CASRGPGTQYF
>TRBV10-2|TRBJ1-1
CASSEPREVSTEAFF
>TRBV6-5|TRBJ2-5
CASTSLPVLETQYF
>TRBV7-2|TRBJ2-7
CASTSDRVGTYEQYF
>TRBV19|TRBJ1-5
CASSKIASQNQPQHF
>TRBV6-2/TRBV6-3|TRBJ2-2
CASSYSQTSRELFF
>TRBV14|TRBJ2-7
CASSQDLGASREQYF
>TRBV5-1|TRBJ2-1
CASSLLAGSYNEQFF
>TRBV27|TRBJ2-2
CASSLLRTGVNTGELFF
>TRBV4-3|TRBJ1-1
CASSQDLVRLNTEAFF
>TRBV7-9|TRBJ1-2
CASSLRGGQGGYTF
>TRBV15|TRBJ2-7
CATSRYSVQLAGQSSYEQYF
>TRBV2|TRBJ2-5
CATRARAYQETQYF
>TRBV10-2|TRBJ1-1
CASSRGQVNTEAFF
>TRBV6-1|TRBJ2-3
CASSEERELSDTQYF
>TRBV15|TRBJ1-1
CATSRDEVMNTEAFF
>TRBV11-2|TRBJ2-3
CASSPSGTNPGAQYF
>TRBV19|TRBJ1-5
CASSQGWHQPQHF
>TRBV5-1|TRBJ2-3
CASSSDSSTVDTQYF
>TRBV7-9|TRBJ2-7
CASCIASEGQYF
>TRBV9|TRBJ2-2
CASSVDKGAGTGELFF
>TRBV24-1|TRBJ2-7
CATSDSRDIRYEQYF
>TRBV3-1/TRBV3-2|TRBJ2-5
CASSHTGTGGLETQYF
>TRBV2|TRBJ1-1
CASSLRTGLNTEAFF
>TRBV6-1|TRBJ2-3
CASSEGGPAGGGAEYF
>TRBV7-9|TRBJ1-1
CASSLVIRRGTTEAFF
>TRBV6-5|TRBJ1-4
CASGRTHTTNEKLFF
>TRBV2|TRBJ2-2
CASRTGSTGELFF
>TRBV10-3|TRBJ2-7
CAISAGSGGGSYEQYF
>TRBV7-2|TRBJ2-7
CASSLPLRGNEQYF
>TRBV27|TRBJ2-7
CASRTSGRDSSYEQYF
>TRBV6-4|TRBJ1-2
CASSREGQGSFRGYTF
>TRBV5-6|TRBJ2-1
CASSPSGSGSNEQFF
>TRBV6-5|TRBJ1-6
CASRTGSDSPLHF
>TRBV7-9|TRBJ1-1
CASRTMTGEGAEAFF
>TRBV9|TRBJ2-1
CASSPWLAGVYNEQFF
>TRBV19|TRBJ1-5
CASSTPGGTGNQPQHF
>TRBV7-7|TRBJ2-2
CAGSLRTSGAGELFF
>TRBV27|TRBJ1-1
CASSATGTGVPRTEAFF
>TRBV6-5|TRBJ1-1
CASTNQGTNEAFF
>TRBV5-1|TRBJ1-4
CASSLEPDRAGEKLFF
>TRBV6-5|TRBJ1-5
CASSTVEESNQPQHF
>TRBV6-5|TRBJ2-1
CASTRTSGNDNEQFF
>TRBV19|TRBJ1-5
CASTSFKTGVQPQHF
>TRBV30|TRBJ1-1
CAWSVGGVSFF
>TRBV4-1|TRBJ2-5
CASSPRGASGGPIFGETQYF
>TRBV7-8|TRBJ2-1
CASRPSRSSYNEQFF
>TRBV6-4|TRBJ2-1
CASSGLAGGHEQFF
>TRBV7-2|TRBJ1-2
CASSFFQGAADGYTF